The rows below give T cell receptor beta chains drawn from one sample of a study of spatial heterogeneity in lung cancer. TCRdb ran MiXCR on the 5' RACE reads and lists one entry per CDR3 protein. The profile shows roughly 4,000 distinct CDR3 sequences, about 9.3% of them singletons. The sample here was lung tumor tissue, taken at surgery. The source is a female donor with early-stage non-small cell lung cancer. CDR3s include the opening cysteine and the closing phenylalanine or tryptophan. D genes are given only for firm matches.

cdr3_aa: CASSLWTGSAGANVLTF
cdr3_length: 17
v_call: TRBV7-2
d_call: TRBD1

cdr3_aa: CASSFSRSAGYQETQYF
cdr3_length: 17
v_call: TRBV5-1
d_call: TRBD2

cdr3_aa: CASSLPGQTYEQYF
cdr3_length: 14
v_call: TRBV7-9
d_call: TRBD1

cdr3_aa: CASSWTGGGGVPYEQYF
cdr3_length: 17
v_call: TRBV28
d_call: TRBD1

cdr3_aa: CASSQELGRGGGYTF
cdr3_length: 15
v_call: TRBV4-3
d_call: NA

cdr3_aa: CASSLGGPYEQYF
cdr3_length: 13
v_call: TRBV27
d_call: NA

cdr3_aa: CASSLEGQGNSPLHF
cdr3_length: 15
v_call: TRBV7-8
d_call: TRBD1

cdr3_aa: CASSPVQRRSSEKLFF
cdr3_length: 16
v_call: TRBV4-1
d_call: NA

cdr3_aa: CASGPATGRQETQYF
cdr3_length: 15
v_call: TRBV12-5
d_call: NA

cdr3_aa: CSARVSGGANTGELFF
cdr3_length: 16
v_call: TRBV20-1
d_call: TRBD2

cdr3_aa: CASPQQGRETQYF
cdr3_length: 13
v_call: TRBV7-8
d_call: NA

cdr3_aa: CASSPTPSSYNEQFF
cdr3_length: 15
v_call: TRBV5-1
d_call: NA

cdr3_aa: CASSYGAGANTGELFF
cdr3_length: 16
v_call: TRBV6-5
d_call: TRBD2

cdr3_aa: CSARDTWRGDQETQYF
cdr3_length: 16
v_call: TRBV20-1
d_call: NA

cdr3_aa: CSVEDVTQYF
cdr3_length: 10
v_call: TRBV29-1
d_call: NA

cdr3_aa: CATDRADTDTQYF
cdr3_length: 13
v_call: TRBV23-1
d_call: TRBD1

cdr3_aa: CASSQEQGVDYGYTF
cdr3_length: 15
v_call: TRBV4-3
d_call: NA

cdr3_aa: CASSFELNTEAFF
cdr3_length: 13
v_call: TRBV28
d_call: NA